These 15 T cell receptor beta chains originate from one sample sequenced in a study of STAT5B mutations in CD4+ large granular lymphocyte leukemia. Sequenced by immunoSEQ multiplex PCR; TCRdb stores in-frame clones only, minus some. The data hold around 50,000 clones, with about 80% observed a single time. The sequenced sample consisted of CD4+ T cells from blood buffy coats. All receptors come from a human donor in good health.

The chain is built from TRBV10-3 and TRBJ2-2, with D possibly matching TRBD1 (6 bases). The CDR3 sequence is 14 residues long. Per the germline V gene, CDR1 is ENHRY and CDR2 is SYGVKD. V dropped 7 bases and J dropped 5 bases, with 14 bases sitting between them. The CDR3 DNA is TGTGCCATCACAGGGGTTGAGGGAACCGGGGAGCTGTTTTTT. It encodes CAITGVEGTGELFF.

This clone was counted a single time. The chain has TRBV27 and TRBJ1-1, with TRBD1 identical over 7 bases. The CDR3 has 16 amino acids. Trimming at V came to 5 bases and at J to 0 bases, leaving 9 bases not matched to a gene. The germline V gene encodes CDR1 MNHEY and CDR2 SMNVEV (reference sequence). The CDR3 bases are TGTGCCAGCAGTCCATGGGACAGCCTGATGAACACTGAAGCTTTCTTT. Translated: CASSPWDSLMNTEAFF.

The chain combines TRBV18 with TRBJ2-7; 12 bases map to TRBD1. The V and J ends lost 3 bases and 5 bases, in that order; junction bases with no gene match: 8. This CDR3 has 16 residues. Looked up from germline, CDR1 is KGHSH and CDR2 is LQKENI. Written as DNA, the CDR3 is TGTGCCAGCTCACCCTACTTGGGGACAGGGGGCGACGAGCAGTACTTC. Its protein is CASSPYLGTGGDEQYF.

This rearrangement joins TRBV18 to TRBJ1-2, with a weak D call TRBD1 (5 bases). In germline, CDR1 is KGHSH, CDR2 LQKENI. The CDR3 runs to 15 residues. Trimming took off 0 bases at V and 0 bases at J, with 8 bases between the two ends. The CDR3 reads CASSPPGRANYGYTF. The CDR3 DNA reads as TGTGCCAGCTCACCACCGGGACGGGCTAACTATGGCTACACCTTC.

This chain links TRBV7-3 with TRBJ2-7; D is possibly TRBD2 (7 bases). V gave up 2 bases and J gave up 2 bases, with 13 bases separating them. From germline, CDR1 is SGHTA and CDR2 FQGTGA. This CDR3 has 15 amino acids. The CDR3 DNA sequence: TGTGCCAGCAGCTTAGAGGCCGGGGGGCCCTACGAGCAGTACTTC. Its protein is CASSLEAGGPYEQYF.

This chain uses TRBV5-4 with TRBJ2-1; TRBD1 matches at 8 bases. This CDR3 spans 12 amino acids. V lost 4 bases, J lost 10 bases, and 4 bases stayed unmatched. Germline V gene data show CDR1 as SGHNT and CDR2 as YYREEE (reference sequence). The CDR3: CASSQNRGEQFF. CDR3 DNA: TGTGCCAGCAGCCAAAACAGGGGGGAGCAGTTCTTC.

The chain employs TRBV5-1 and TRBJ2-7, with TRBD2 matching 7 bases. The germline V gene has CDR1 SGHRS and CDR2 YFSETQ. J lost 2 bases, V lost 4 bases, and 6 bases had no gene match. The CDR3 runs 14 residues. CDR3 DNA: TGCGCCAGCAGCAGCACCGGGACTACCTACGAGCAGTACTTC. Its translation: CASSSTGTTYEQYF. Based on the CDR3 plus reference TRBV5-1 and TRBJ2-7, the full variable domain is KAGVTQTPRYLIKTRGQQVTLSCSPISGHRSVSWYQQTPGQGLQFLFEYFSETQRNKGNFPGRFSGRQFSNSRSEMNVSTLELGDSALYLCASSSTGTTYEQYFGPGTRLTVT.

The chain employs TRBV6-5 and TRBJ1-1; no clear D. CDR3 length: 14 residues. Germline CDR1 is MNHEY and CDR2 is SVGAGI. The V end was cut by 6 bases, the J end by 6 bases, with 17 bases between. The CDR3 nucleotides are TGTGCCAGCAGCCGGTCGACCGCCACGCCTGAAGCTTTCTTT. Protein sequence: CASSRSTATPEAFF.

V gene TRBV30 combines with J gene TRBJ2-5; D possibly uses TRBD1 or TRBD2 (5 bases each). This CDR3 is 13 amino acids long. Trimming left V 8 bases short and J 5 bases short, with 18 bases between. Germline lookup yields CDR1 GTSNPN and CDR2 SVGIG (reference sequence). The CDR3 spells CASRSLGAETQYF. Here the CDR3 DNA reads TGTGCCAGCCGCTCACTAGGGGCGGAGACCCAGTACTTC. The entire variable domain, with the rest obtained from reference TRBV30 and TRBJ2-5, is as follows: SQTIHQWPATLVQPVGSPLSLECTVEGTSNPNLYWYRQAAGRGLQLLFYSVGIGQISSEVPQNLSASRPQDRQFILSSKKLLLSDSGFYLCASRSLGAETQYFGPGTRLLVL.

This clone was recorded once. This chain uses TRBV5-1 with TRBJ2-5; D is unclear. This CDR3 contains 13 residues. In germline, CDR1 is SGHRS, CDR2 YFSETQ. Trimming removed 5 bases at V and 5 bases at J, with 13 bases between. CDR3 in amino acids: CASRSAFGETQYF. CDR3 DNA sequence: TGCGCCAGCAGGAGCGCGTTTGGGGAGACCCAGTACTTC.

CDR3 protein: CASRRGTLNTEAFF. The CDR3 DNA follows: TGTGCCAGCAGAAGAGGAACCCTAAACACTGAAGCTTTCTTT. V gene TRBV28 combines with J gene TRBJ1-1; no clear D. CDR1 is MDHEN and CDR2 is SYDVKM in the germline V gene. Trimming left V 6 bases short and J 2 bases short, with 13 bases between. This CDR3 has 14 amino acids.

The gene calls are TRBV19 and TRBJ1-4, with a possible D match to TRBD1 (6 bases). The CDR3 spans 16 residues. Trimming stripped 4 bases from V and 7 bases from J, with 19 bases between. CDR1 LNHDA and CDR2 SQIVND come from the germline V gene (reference sequence). This chain's CDR3 is CASSSAGTKLGEKLFF. The CDR3 DNA is TGTGCCAGTAGTAGCGCCGGGACAAAACTAGGTGAAAAACTGTTTTTT. The full variable domain, in which reference TRBV19 and TRBJ1-4 provide the parts outside the CDR3, is DGGITQSPKYLFRKEGQNVTLSCEQNLNHDAMYWYRQDPGQGLRLIYYSQIVNDFQKGDIAEGYSVSREKKESFPLTVTSAQKNPTAFYLCASSSAGTKLGEKLFFGSGTQLSVL.

J is TRBJ1-1 and V is TRBV5-4, with D tentatively TRBD1 (6 bases). Trimming removed 2 bases at V and 0 bases at J, with 8 bases between. The CDR3 is 14 amino acids. CDR1 and CDR2 (germline): SGHNT, YYREEE (reference sequence). The CDR3 DNA reads as TGTGCCAGCAGCTTAAGGGGGGTGAACACTGAAGCTTTCTTT. Amino acids: CASSLRGVNTEAFF.

The chain has TRBV5-1 and TRBJ1-5, with TRBD1 matching over 7 bases. This CDR3 comprises 15 residues. Germline CDR1 reads SGHRS; CDR2 reads YFSETQ. J gave up 0 bases and V 5 bases, and 5 bases lay outside the gene matches. CDR3 nucleotides: TGCGCCAGCAGACGGGACAGCTATAGCAATCAGCCCCAGCATTTT. Its protein is CASRRDSYSNQPQHF.

This chain joins TRBV6-5 and TRBJ2-7; 8 bases match TRBD1. The germline gives CDR1 MNHEY, CDR2 SVGAGI. V gave up 0 bases and J gave up 5 bases; unmatched junction bases: 6. There are 15 residues in the CDR3. The CDR3 DNA is TGTGCCAGCAGTTACTCGGACAGGGACGGAGACGAGCAGTACTTC. Translating gives CASSYSDRDGDEQYF.